The clone carrying this T cell receptor (beta chain) came up a few times. One entry per CDR3 protein, called by TCRdb with MiXCR from the 5' RACE reads. This table holds approximately 58,000 distinct CDR3 sequences, about 15% found once. The data were obtained in a study of T cells of healthy individuals. This CDR3 comprises 13 residues. Trimming shortened V by 5 bases and J by 5 bases, and 7 bases separated the two germline ends. From germline, CDR1 is MNHEY and CDR2 SMNVEV (reference sequence). This chain links TRBV27 with TRBJ1-6; no definite D call. This sequence was found in a human donor in good health. This chain's CDR3 is CASSPSNNSPLHF. The CDR3 DNA follows: TGTGCCAGCAGTCCATCAAATAATTCACCCCTCCACTTT.